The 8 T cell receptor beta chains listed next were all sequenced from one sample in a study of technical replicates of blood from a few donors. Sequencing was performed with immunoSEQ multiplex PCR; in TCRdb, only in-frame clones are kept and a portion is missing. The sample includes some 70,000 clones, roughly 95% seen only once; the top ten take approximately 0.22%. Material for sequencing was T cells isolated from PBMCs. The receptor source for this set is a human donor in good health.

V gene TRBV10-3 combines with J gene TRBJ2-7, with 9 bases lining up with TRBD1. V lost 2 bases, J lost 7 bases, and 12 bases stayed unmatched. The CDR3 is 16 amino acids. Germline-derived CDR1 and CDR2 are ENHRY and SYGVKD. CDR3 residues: CAISEEDRGGLGEQYF. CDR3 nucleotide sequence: TGTGCCATCAGTGAGGAGGACAGGGGAGGTCTAGGTGAGCAGTACTTC.

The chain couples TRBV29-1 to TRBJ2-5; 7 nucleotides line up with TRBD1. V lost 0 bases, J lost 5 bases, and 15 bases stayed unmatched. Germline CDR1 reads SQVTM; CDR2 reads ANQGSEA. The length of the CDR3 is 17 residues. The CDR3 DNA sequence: TGCAGCGTTGAAGATCGGGGCAGGGGGTTAAGTAAGGAGACCCAGTACTTC. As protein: CSVEDRGRGLSKETQYF.

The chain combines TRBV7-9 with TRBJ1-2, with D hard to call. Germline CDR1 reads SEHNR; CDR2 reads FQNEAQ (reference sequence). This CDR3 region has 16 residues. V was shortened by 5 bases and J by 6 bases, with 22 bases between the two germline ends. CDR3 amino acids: CASSPLLRGPLDGYTF. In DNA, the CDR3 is TGTGCCAGCAGCCCCTTATTGCGAGGGCCACTGGATGGCTACACCTTC. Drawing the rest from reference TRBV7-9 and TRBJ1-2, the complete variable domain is DTGVSQNPRHKITKRGQNVTFRCDPISEHNRLYWYRQTLGQGPEFLTYFQNEAQLEKSRLLSDRFSAERPKGSFSTLEIQRTEQGDSAMYLCASSPLLRGPLDGYTFGSGTRLTVV.

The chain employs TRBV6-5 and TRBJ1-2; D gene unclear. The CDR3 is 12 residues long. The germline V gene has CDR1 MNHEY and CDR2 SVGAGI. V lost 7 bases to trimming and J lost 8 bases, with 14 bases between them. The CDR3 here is CASTGYSNGYTF. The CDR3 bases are TGTGCCAGCACCGGGTACTCGAACGGCTACACCTTC.

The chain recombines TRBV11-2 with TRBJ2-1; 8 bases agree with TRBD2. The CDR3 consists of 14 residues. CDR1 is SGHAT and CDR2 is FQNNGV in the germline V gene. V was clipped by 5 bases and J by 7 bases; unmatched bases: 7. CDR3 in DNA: TGTGCCAGCAGCCGGTCCCGGGGGGGGAATGAGCAGTTCTTC. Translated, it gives CASSRSRGGNEQFF.

The chain's CDR3 is CASSGQNNEKLFF. The CDR3 DNA reads as TGTGCCAGCAGCGGGCAGAATAATGAAAAACTGTTTTTT. This chain joins TRBV13 and TRBJ1-4; the D is unclear. There are 13 residues in the CDR3. CDR1 PRHDT and CDR2 FYEKMQ come from the germline V gene (reference sequence). Trimming left V 5 bases short and J 4 bases short, with 8 bases between.

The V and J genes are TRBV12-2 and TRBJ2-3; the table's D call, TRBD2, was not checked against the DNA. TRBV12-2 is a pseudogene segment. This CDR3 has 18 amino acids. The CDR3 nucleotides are TGTGCAAGTCGCTTAGCGCTGTCGGGGACTCCTGCCACAGATACGCAGTATTTT. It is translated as CASRLALSGTPATDTQYF.

This chain's CDR3 is CASSLDRGNTEAFF. CDR3 sequence (DNA): TGTGCCAGCAGCTTGGACAGGGGAAACACTGAAGCTTTCTTT. This chain uses TRBV2 with TRBJ1-1; 9 bases are shared with TRBD1. The germline CDR1 and CDR2 sequences are SNHLY and FYNNEI. Germline trimming cut 6 bases from V and 2 bases from J; bases unmatched to any gene: 4. CDR3 length equals 14 residues.